Listed below are T cell receptor beta chains from one sample, sequenced in a study of cytomegalovirus exposure and HLA in healthy donors. Only in-frame clones appear in the TCRdb table, and some are missing; sequencing was by immunoSEQ multiplex PCR. The sample gives 100,000 to 150,000 clones, around 74% of which show up once; roughly 7.2% is in the top ten. Sequences were obtained from PBMCs. These receptor sequences come from a male donor in good health and CMV-seronegative. Both conserved end residues are part of each CDR3. Fields, in order: V gene, J gene, CDR3 protein.

>TRBV6-5|TRBJ2-3
CASSYLGDRTTDTQYF
>TRBV28|TRBJ1-2
CASSLGGGGDYGYTF
>TRBV11-2|TRBJ2-6
CASSLGDRAQGANVLTF
>TRBV4-1|TRBJ1-2
CASSLPGTENYGYTF
>TRBV5-1|TRBJ2-1
CASREGLSSYNEQFF
>TRBV28|TRBJ1-4
CASSPSTGTGDEKLFF
>TRBV19|TRBJ1-2
CASSIPTGGRYGYTF
>TRBV4-2|TRBJ2-7
CASSQGDGTVEQYF
>TRBV4-3|-
CASSQDWGGNDYEQYF
>TRBV19|TRBJ2-7
CASSTAASGRAGALF
>TRBV15|TRBJ1-4
CASNRDSPVRTNEKLFF
>TRBV28|TRBJ2-7
CASSFGTNTYEQYF
>TRBV7-9|TRBJ2-7
CASSLAGTTYEQYF
>TRBV4-1|TRBJ2-7
CASSQGSGYEQYF
>TRBV7-9|TRBJ2-7
CASSLVVETYEQYF
>TRBV10-3|TRBJ2-7
CAISEGGSGGVYEQYF
>TRBV30|TRBJ2-3
CAWGRAGGDTQYF
>TRBV5-6|TRBJ2-2
CASSRDRANTGELFF
>TRBV6-1|TRBJ1-2
CASSEGTGLYGYTF
>TRBV5-1|TRBJ2-3
CASSLGLRIDTQYF
>TRBV30|TRBJ2-2
CASGVGELFF
>TRBV7-3|TRBJ2-7
CASSLGIGTSYEQYF
>TRBV19|TRBJ2-7
CASSSAGHATYEQYF
>TRBV30|TRBJ2-7
CAWSTQGFSYEQYF
>TRBV27|TRBJ1-5
CASREYQGVSNQPQHF
>TRBV9|TRBJ1-1
CASSAFSTGNTEAFF
>TRBV27|TRBJ2-1
CASSISGTGFSEQFF
>TRBV9|TRBJ2-1
CASSAPGTLPPYNEQFF
>TRBV4-1|TRBJ2-3
CASSLGGLADLTDTQYF
>TRBV18|TRBJ1-4
CASSKTGEKLFF
>TRBV10-3|TRBJ2-5
CAISEPGTPETQYF
>TRBV18|TRBJ2-7
CASSPRAGGPSYEQYF
>TRBV5-6|TRBJ1-1
CASSLGRGGRKLTNTEAFF
>TRBV5-6|TRBJ1-1
CASSSRRAGGGMNTEAFF
>TRBV15|TRBJ1-5
CATSKDRANQPQHF
>TRBV6-6|TRBJ1-2
CASRKDRDYGYTF
>TRBV14|TRBJ1-4
CASSQEEGINEKLFF
>TRBV9|TRBJ2-1
CASSTRGGQGNLDEQFF
>TRBV2|TRBJ2-5
CASSRATGVPETQYF
>TRBV5-1|TRBJ2-7
CASSYEESEQYF
>TRBV4-2|TRBJ2-7
CASSQGGQSYEQYF
>TRBV28|TRBJ2-2
CASSPRNRDFTGELFF
>TRBV28|TRBJ2-7
CASRAGTGITYEQYF
>TRBV9|TRBJ1-3
CASSAQGSGNTIYF
>TRBV7-8|TRBJ1-1
CASSLAGGPTRAFF
>TRBV5-4|TRBJ1-4
CASSFGAGGTNEKLFF
>TRBV18|TRBJ1-6
CASSPGANSPLHF
>TRBV28|TRBJ1-6
CASSLDRGGTALHF
>TRBV10-3|TRBJ1-3
CAIGTGQGNTIYF
>TRBV27|TRBJ2-2
CASMGQGASGELFF
>TRBV2|TRBJ2-3
CARQDRGRTDTQYF
>TRBV5-6|TRBJ2-5
CASSFSGTGVKEQYF
>TRBV7-2|TRBJ2-3
CASSLAGLAGSTDTQYF